This T cell receptor (beta chain) was sequenced during a study of long-term antiretroviral therapy in people with HIV (dated by TCRdb to 2022 to 2024). Turning to the overall study: The earliest samples were collected approximately a decade before the 2015 WHO recommendation for immediate ART, a period when ART was typically delayed until CD4 counts fell. Test extractions of a monoclonal T-cell line alongside fewer than 40 polyclonal samples showed no cross-contamination during QIAcube processing. Of the 25 to 30 participants with HIV, more than 10 were female. A retrospective serial study tested whether changes in peripheral blood TRB repertoire composition and diversity were associated with ART initiation and durable HIV suppression. The cohort contributed about 200 cryopreserved PBMC samples from 30 adults with confirmed HIV infection, collected serially over a mean of about six years (range 1-12).

Inclusive of the bounding cysteine and phenylalanine, the CDR3 is 11 residues long. Only the CDR3 part of the read is kept: 33 bases, read in frame from the first base. Sequences SGHAT (CDR1) and FQNNGV (CDR2) are obtained from the germline V gene. To note about this clone: No cognate antigen has been identified for it. A junction end diverges from the germline sequence, so it may reflect a read error.

What the study reported, not specific to this receptor: The samples span the years 2004 to 2017, and the ART regimens used may be less effective than current regimens. Owing to limited PBMC availability, only the TCR beta chain was sequenced, without alpha chain pairing. Unsorted PBMC were profiled instead of sorted CD4+ and CD8+ T cells because pre-ART samples had limited cell numbers. CDR3 length ranges in HIV repertoires were narrower than in controls, and network structure suggested an antigen-experienced repertoire with only a slight naive shift after ART. Expanded TRB clones identified before ART initiation dominated the repertoire at all time points, although this dominance fluctuated and declined in many PLHIV after ART. Inferences about post-ART repertoire changes are limited because no data were available on ART adherence, viral resistance or therapy changes. ART initiation was associated with a significant increase in TRB diversity, but diversity stayed significantly below transplant donor controls even after long-term ART.

The immunoSEQ hsTCRB v3.0 assay was used at survey level resolution for TRB variable region sequencing. TRB sequencing targeted a depth of about 35,000-55,000 T-cell genomes per sample. TRB libraries were pooled and sequenced on an Illumina MiSeq using a v3 150-cycle kit. Under the source paper's analysis protocol: Repertoire analysis was run in R within a reproducible Nextflow workflow that covered QC, data transformation and analysis. Custom analyses were implemented in LymphoSeq2, an R package for AIRR-Seq data exploration. After excluding several samples that yielded fewer than 5000 total TRB sequences, approximately 180 HIV repertoires remained for analysis. Among the 180 to 200 HIV repertoires that were kept, 59 were collected before ART initiation and about 130 were collected after ART initiation. Repertoires were downsampled to 5000 TRB nucleotide sequences, and summary statistics were averaged over 100 downsampling iterations. Only TRB sequences with CDR3 regions of at least seven amino acids were retained for analysis. Diversity was assessed using a clonality score derived from Shannon entropy and using the Gini coefficient. In repertoire networks, the top 5000 CDR3 amino acid sequences were linked whenever an edit distance of one separated two sequences. For TRB CDR3 amino acid sequences, antigen specificity groups and MHC restriction were predicted with GLIPH2. Known CMV, EBV, HIV or tissue antigen associations were flagged by matching CDR3 amino acid sequences against VDJdb and McPAS-TCR. Pre-ART, post-ART and control groups were compared with Wilcoxon signed-rank tests and Holm-Bonferroni correction. TCRdb stores this immuneACCESS table with in-frame sequences only. Part of the clones is absent; in the studies checked, under half of the shortfall reflects unresolved V genes, and no reason is known for the rest. V, J and clone size were drawn from that table, and D and trimming were deduced from the DNA. In this sample the table shows 34,000 or so clones, over 75% of which occur a single time. The biggest ten clones account for just under 4.5% of the sample.

Participants were included only if at least one PBMC sample before ART initiation and at least two post-ART samples were available. Treatment was received in the United States of America by all participants with HIV. Cryopreserved samples of about 0.95-10 million PBMC were thawed and washed before DNA extraction. At the time of the earliest PBMC sample, participants with HIV were aged between about 23 and 55 years. PBMC samples from each participant spanned 1-4 timepoints before ART initiation and 2-8 timepoints after ART initiation, with a median of 7 samples. For every participant, serial HIV viral load, CD4+ T-cell count, ART history and demographic data were obtained. A Qiagen kit on a QIAcube was used to extract genomic DNA from unsorted PBMC, with samples processed in batches of 12.

The starting material was unsorted PBMCs, obtained roughly 3.3 years after starting antiretroviral therapy. The receptor chain draws on TRBV11-2 and TRBJ1-1, with the D gene not clear enough to name. This receptor was identified in a man aged 18-30 years with HIV. The CDR3 reads CAGSLDVPAFF. The sequenced DNA is TGTGCCGGCAGCTTAGATGTTCCAGCTTTCTTT.